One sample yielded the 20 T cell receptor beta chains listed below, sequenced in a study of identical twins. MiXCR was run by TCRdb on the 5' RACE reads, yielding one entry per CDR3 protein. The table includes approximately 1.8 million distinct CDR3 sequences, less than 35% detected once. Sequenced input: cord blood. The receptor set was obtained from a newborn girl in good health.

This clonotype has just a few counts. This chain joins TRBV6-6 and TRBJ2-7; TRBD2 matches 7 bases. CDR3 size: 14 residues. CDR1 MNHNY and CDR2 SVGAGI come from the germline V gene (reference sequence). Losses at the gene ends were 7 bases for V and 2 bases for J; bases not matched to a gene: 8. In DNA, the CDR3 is TGTGCCAGCAAGACCGGGACTATCCCCTACGAGCAGTACTTC. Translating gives CASKTGTIPYEQYF.

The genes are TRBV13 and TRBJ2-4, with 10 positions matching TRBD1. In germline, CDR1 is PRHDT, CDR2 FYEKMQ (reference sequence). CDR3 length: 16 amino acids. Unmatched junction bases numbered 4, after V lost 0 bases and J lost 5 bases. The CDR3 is CASSLGPGTGENIQYF. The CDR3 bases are TGTGCCAGCAGCTTAGGCCCCGGGACAGGGGAAAACATTCAGTACTTC.

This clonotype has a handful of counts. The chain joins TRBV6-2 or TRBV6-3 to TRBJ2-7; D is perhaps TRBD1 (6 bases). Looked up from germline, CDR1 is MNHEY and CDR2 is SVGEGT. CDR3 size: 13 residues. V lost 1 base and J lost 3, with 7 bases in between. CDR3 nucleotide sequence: TGTGCCAGCAGTTACTGGGGGCGCTACGAGCAGTACTTC. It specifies CASSYWGRYEQYF.

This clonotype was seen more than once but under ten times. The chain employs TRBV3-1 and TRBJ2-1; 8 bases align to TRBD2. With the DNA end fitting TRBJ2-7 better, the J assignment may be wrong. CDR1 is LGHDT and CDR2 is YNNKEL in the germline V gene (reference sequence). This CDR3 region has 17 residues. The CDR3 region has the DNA TGTGCCAGCAGCCCTGGACTAGCAGCCCTCTCCTACAATGAGCAGTACTTC. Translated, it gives CASSPGLAALSYNEQYF.

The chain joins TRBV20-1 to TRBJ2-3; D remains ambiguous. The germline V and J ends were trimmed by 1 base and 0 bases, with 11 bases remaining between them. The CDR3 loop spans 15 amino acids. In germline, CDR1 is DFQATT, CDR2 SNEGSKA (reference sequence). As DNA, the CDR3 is TGCAGTGCTAGAGTCCCAGGCTCTAGCACAGATACGCAGTATTTT. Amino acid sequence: CSARVPGSSTDTQYF.

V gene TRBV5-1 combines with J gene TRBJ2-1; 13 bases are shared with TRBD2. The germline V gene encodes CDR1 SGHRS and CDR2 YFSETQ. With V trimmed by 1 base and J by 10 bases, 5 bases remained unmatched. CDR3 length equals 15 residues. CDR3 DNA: TGCGCCAGCAGCTTGCTTCCGGGACTAGCGGGGGAGCAGTTCTTC. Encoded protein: CASSLLPGLAGEQFF.

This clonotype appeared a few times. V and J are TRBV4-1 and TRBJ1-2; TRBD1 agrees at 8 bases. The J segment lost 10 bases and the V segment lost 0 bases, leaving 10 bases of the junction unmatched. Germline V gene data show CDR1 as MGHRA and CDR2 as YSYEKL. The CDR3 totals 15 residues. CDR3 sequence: CASSQDELDRASYTF. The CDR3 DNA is TGCGCCAGCAGCCAAGACGAGTTGGACAGGGCCTCCTACACCTTC.

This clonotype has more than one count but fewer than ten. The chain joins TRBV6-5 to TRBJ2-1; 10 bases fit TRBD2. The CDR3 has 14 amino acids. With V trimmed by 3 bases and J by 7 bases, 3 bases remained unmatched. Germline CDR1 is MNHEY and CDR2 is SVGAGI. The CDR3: CASSYSGRLNEQFF. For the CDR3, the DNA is TGTGCCAGCAGTTATAGCGGGAGGCTTAATGAGCAGTTCTTC.

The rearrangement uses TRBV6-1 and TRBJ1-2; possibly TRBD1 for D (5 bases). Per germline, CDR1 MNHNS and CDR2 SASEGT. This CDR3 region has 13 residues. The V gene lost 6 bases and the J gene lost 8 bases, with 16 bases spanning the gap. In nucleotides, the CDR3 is TGTGCCAGCAGAGGGGCGCTGCTTGTGGGCTACACCTTC. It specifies CASRGALLVGYTF.

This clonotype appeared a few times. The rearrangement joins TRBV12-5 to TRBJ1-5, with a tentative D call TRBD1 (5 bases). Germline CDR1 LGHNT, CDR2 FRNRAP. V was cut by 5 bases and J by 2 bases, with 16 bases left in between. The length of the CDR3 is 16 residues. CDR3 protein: CASGAWGREGNQPQHF. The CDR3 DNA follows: TGTGCTAGTGGTGCATGGGGCCGGGAAGGCAATCAGCCCCAGCATTTT.

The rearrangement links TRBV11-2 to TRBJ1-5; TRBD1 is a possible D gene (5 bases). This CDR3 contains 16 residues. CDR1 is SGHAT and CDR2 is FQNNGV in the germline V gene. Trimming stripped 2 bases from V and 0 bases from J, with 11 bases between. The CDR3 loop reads CASSLWAGNSNQPQHF. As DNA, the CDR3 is TGTGCCAGCAGCTTATGGGCAGGGAATAGCAATCAGCCCCAGCATTTT.

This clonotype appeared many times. The CDR3 protein is CSARTSGGADTQYF. In DNA, the CDR3 is TGCAGTGCCCGGACTAGCGGGGGCGCAGATACGCAGTATTTT. The chain links TRBV20-1 to TRBJ2-3; the match to TRBD2 covers 13 bases. The CDR3 is 14 residues long. In germline, CDR1 is DFQATT, CDR2 SNEGSKA (reference sequence). The junction had 4 bases not matched to a gene; V was cut back by 6 bases and J by 4 bases.

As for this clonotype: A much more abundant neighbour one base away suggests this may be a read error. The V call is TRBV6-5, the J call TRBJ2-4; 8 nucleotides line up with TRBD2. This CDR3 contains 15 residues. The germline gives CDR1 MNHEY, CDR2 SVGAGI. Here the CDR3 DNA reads TGTGCCCGCAGCCCGGGAGGGGTCGCCAAAAACATTCAGTACTTC. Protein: CARSPGGVAKNIQYF.

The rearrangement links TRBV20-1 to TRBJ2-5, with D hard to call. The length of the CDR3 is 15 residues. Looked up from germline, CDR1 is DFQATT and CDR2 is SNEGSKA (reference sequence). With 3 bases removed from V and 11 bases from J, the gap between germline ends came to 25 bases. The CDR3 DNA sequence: TGCAGTGCTAGCGAGACCAGACTCGTTTGGGGTGGGCAGTACTTC. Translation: CSASETRLVWGGQYF.

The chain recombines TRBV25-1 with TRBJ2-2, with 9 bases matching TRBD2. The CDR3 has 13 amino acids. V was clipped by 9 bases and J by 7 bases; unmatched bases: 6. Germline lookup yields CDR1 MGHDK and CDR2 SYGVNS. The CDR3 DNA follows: TGTGCCAGTGCGGGACTAGCAAGCGGGGAGCTGTTTTTT. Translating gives CASAGLASGELFF. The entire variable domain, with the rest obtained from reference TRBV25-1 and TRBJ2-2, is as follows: EADIYQTPRYLVIGTGKKITLECSQTMGHDKMYWYQQDPGMELHLIHYSYGVNSTEKGDLSSESTVSRIRTEHFPLTLESARPSHTSQYLCASAGLASGELFFGEGSRLTVL.

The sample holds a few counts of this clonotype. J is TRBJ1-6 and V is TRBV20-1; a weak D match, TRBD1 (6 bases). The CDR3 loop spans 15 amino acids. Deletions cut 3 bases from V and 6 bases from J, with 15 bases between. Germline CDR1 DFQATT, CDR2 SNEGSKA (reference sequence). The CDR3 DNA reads TGCAGTGCTAGTGTAGCCCAGGGGAGTAATTCACCCCTCCACTTT. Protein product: CSASVAQGSNSPLHF.

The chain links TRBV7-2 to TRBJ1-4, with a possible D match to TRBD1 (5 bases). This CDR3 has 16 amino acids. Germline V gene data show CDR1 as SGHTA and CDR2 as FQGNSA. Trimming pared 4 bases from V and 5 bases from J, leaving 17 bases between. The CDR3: CASSSTSGRRNEKLFF. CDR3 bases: TGTGCCAGCAGCTCGACCTCGGGACGGCGGAATGAAAAACTGTTTTTT.

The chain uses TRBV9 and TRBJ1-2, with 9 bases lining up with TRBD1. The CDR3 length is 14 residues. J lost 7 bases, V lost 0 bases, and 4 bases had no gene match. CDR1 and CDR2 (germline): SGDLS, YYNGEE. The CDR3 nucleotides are TGTGCCAGCAGCGTAGAGGGACAGGGAGGTGGCTACACCTTC. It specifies CASSVEGQGGGYTF.

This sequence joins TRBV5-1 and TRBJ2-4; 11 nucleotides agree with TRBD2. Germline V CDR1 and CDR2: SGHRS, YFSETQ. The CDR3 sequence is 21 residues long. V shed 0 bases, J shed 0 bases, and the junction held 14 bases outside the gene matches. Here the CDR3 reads CASSLGLAGGLGILAKNIQYF. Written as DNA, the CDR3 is TGCGCCAGCAGCTTGGGGCTAGCGGGGGGCCTGGGGATTCTAGCCAAAAACATTCAGTACTTC.

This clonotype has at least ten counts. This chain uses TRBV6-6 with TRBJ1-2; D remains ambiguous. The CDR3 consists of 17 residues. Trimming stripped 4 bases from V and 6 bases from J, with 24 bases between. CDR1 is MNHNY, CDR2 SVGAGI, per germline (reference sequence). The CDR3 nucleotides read TGTGCCAGCAGTTCCGGACCCGCGGCAGCCGCTTTGAATGGCTACACCTTC. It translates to CASSSGPAAAALNGYTF.